The 20 T cell receptor beta chains reported below all come from one sample, sequenced in a study of control samples from healthy donors and cancer patients. Here immunoSEQ multiplex PCR was the method, and the copy in TCRdb shows in-frame clones only, minus some. In the table there are 160,000 or so clones, over 85% of which are singletons. The material sequenced was blood. The receptors derive from a woman aged 40-49 years in good health.

V is TRBV19 and J is TRBJ1-4; the D gene is possibly TRBD1 (6 bases). The germline gives CDR1 LNHDA, CDR2 SQIVND (reference sequence). Trimming pared 4 bases from V and 11 bases from J, leaving 17 bases between. The CDR3 totals 14 residues. The DNA for the CDR3 is TGTGCCAGTAGTACCTGGGACAAGAAAAAGAAACTGTTTTTT. Translated: CASSTWDKKKKLFF. Full variable domain (outside the CDR3, taken from reference TRBV19 and TRBJ1-4): DGGITQSPKYLFRKEGQNVTLSCEQNLNHDAMYWYRQDPGQGLRLIYYSQIVNDFQKGDIAEGYSVSREKKESFPLTVTSAQKNPTAFYLCASSTWDKKKKLFFGSGTQLSVL.

The chain combines TRBV10-2 with TRBJ1-1; 7 bases map to TRBD1. The CDR3 has 13 residues. The V and J ends lost 8 bases and 6 bases, in that order; junction bases with no gene match: 9. CDR1 is WSHSY, CDR2 SAAADI, per germline. The CDR3 loop is CASGLQGYSEAFF. The CDR3 nucleotides read TGCGCCAGCGGGCTACAGGGGTACTCTGAAGCTTTCTTT.

The genes are TRBV18 and TRBJ1-5; 9 bases match TRBD1. J lost 6 bases, V lost 2 bases, and 2 bases had no gene match. CDR3 length: 14 residues. CDR1 is KGHSH, CDR2 LQKENI, per germline. The CDR3 DNA reads TGTGCCAGCTCACCAGGGACAGGGCCTCAGCCCCAGCATTTT. Protein: CASSPGTGPQPQHF.

The chain has TRBV15 and TRBJ1-5; 8 bases fit TRBD1. Trimming took 3 bases from V and 6 from J; bases not matched to a gene: 1. The germline CDR1 and CDR2 sequences are LNHNV and YYDKDF (reference sequence). This CDR3 spans 13 amino acids. CDR3: CATSRDRAQPQHF. For the CDR3, the DNA is TGTGCCACCAGCAGGGACAGGGCTCAGCCCCAGCATTTT.

This sequence joins TRBV5-5 and TRBJ1-6; 9 bases are a match to TRBD1. The CDR3 has 13 amino acids. The germline V gene has CDR1 SGHKS and CDR2 YYEKEE (reference sequence). Germline trimming cut 9 bases from V and 10 bases from J; bases unmatched to any gene: 8. The CDR3 DNA reads TGTGCCACGCAACAGGGGGCTCGGTCACCCCTCCACTTT. Translated: CATQQGARSPLHF.

The chain joins TRBV19 to TRBJ1-1, with no clear D. V dropped 5 bases and J dropped 1 base, with 11 bases sitting between them. The CDR3 consists of 14 residues. The germline V gene encodes CDR1 LNHDA and CDR2 SQIVND (reference sequence). CDR3 protein: CASSPPPTNTEAFF. The CDR3 bases are TGTGCCAGTAGTCCCCCCCCCACGAACACTGAAGCTTTCTTT.

The chain couples TRBV10-3 to TRBJ1-5; 8 bases are a match to TRBD1. The CDR3 has 13 residues. Trimming took 6 bases from V and 5 from J; bases not matched to a gene: 3. Germline V gives CDR1 ENHRY, CDR2 SYGVKD. The CDR3 sequence: CAIRDRGDQPQHF. Written as DNA, the CDR3 is TGTGCCATCAGAGACAGGGGTGATCAGCCCCAGCATTTT.

The chain couples TRBV4-3 to TRBJ1-4; TRBD1 agrees at 7 bases. The CDR3 is 18 residues long. The germline V gene has CDR1 LGHNA and CDR2 YSLEER. The junction had 7 bases not matched to a gene; V was cut back by 0 bases and J by 0 bases. Here the CDR3 reads CASSQDRDSLATNEKLFF. The CDR3 nucleotides are TGCGCCAGCAGCCAAGATCGGGACAGCCTAGCAACTAATGAAAAACTGTTTTTT.

This clone was seen once. V usage is TRBV30 and J usage is TRBJ1-2; D is perhaps TRBD1 (6 bases). Germline V lookup: CDR1 GTSNPN, CDR2 SVGIG (reference sequence). The CDR3 contains 13 residues. V lost 1 base to trimming and J lost 8 bases, with 14 bases between them. CDR3 DNA sequence: TGTGCCTGGAGTGCCGGGACATCCGGGGGCTACACCTTC. This codes for CAWSAGTSGGYTF.

V gene TRBV6-2 or TRBV6-3 combines with J gene TRBJ1-4; D is uncertain. Per germline, CDR1 MNHEY and CDR2 SVGEGT. The CDR3 has 12 amino acids. V lost 4 bases to trimming and J lost 6 bases, with 6 bases between them. The CDR3: CASSSVDEKLFF. As DNA, the CDR3 is TGTGCCAGCAGTTCGGTAGATGAAAAACTGTTTTTT.

This clone was picked up one time. J is TRBJ1-6 and V is TRBV2; D remains unclear. The CDR3 is made up of 17 amino acids. CDR1 is SNHLY, CDR2 FYNNEI, per germline. V lost 3 bases and J 6 bases, leaving 18 bases between the germline ends. DNA of the CDR3: TGTGCCAGCAGTGATCCGATGGGTCCGGGCATTAATTCACCCCTCCACTTT. Translated, it gives CASSDPMGPGINSPLHF. Together with reference TRBV2 and TRBJ1-6, the CDR3 gives the full variable domain: EPEVTQTPSHQVTQMGQEVILRCVPISNHLYFYWYRQILGQKVEFLVSFYNNEISEKSEIFDDQFSVERPDGSNFTLKIRSTKLEDSAMYFCASSDPMGPGINSPLHFGNGTRLTVT.

This chain links TRBV18 with TRBJ2-1; a weak D match, TRBD2 (6 bases). The V end lost 6 bases, the J end lost 9 bases, and 12 bases lay between the germline ends. This CDR3 region has 12 residues. Germline-derived CDR1 and CDR2 are KGHSH and LQKENI. In DNA, the CDR3 is TGTGCCAGCTCGGATAGGGAGGTTGAGCAGTTCTTC. It yields the protein CASSDREVEQFF. The full variable domain, in which reference TRBV18 and TRBJ2-1 provide the parts outside the CDR3, is NAGVMQNPRHLVRRRGQEARLRCSPMKGHSHVYWYRQLPEEGLKFMVYLQKENIIDESGMPKERFSAEFPKEGPSILRIQQVVRGDSAAYFCASSDREVEQFFGPGTRLTVL.

The chain has TRBV10-2 and TRBJ2-7; 10 nucleotides align to TRBD2. J was trimmed by 3 bases and V by 0 bases; bases with no gene match: 5. Germline V lookup: CDR1 WSHSY, CDR2 SAAADI. The CDR3 covers 16 residues. In nucleotides, the CDR3 is TGCGCCAGCAGTGAGTCCGGGACTAGCGCTTTCTACGAGCAGTACTTC. Encoded protein: CASSESGTSAFYEQYF.

The rearrangement joins TRBV7-8 to TRBJ2-1; D remains unclear. V lost 0 bases and J 4 bases, leaving 13 bases between the germline ends. This CDR3 has 16 amino acids. Germline CDR1 and CDR2: SGHVS and FQNEAQ. CDR3 bases: TGTGCCAGCAGCTTAGCGATGGGGTACGGGTACAATGAGCAGTTCTTC. This encodes CASSLAMGYGYNEQFF. Based on the CDR3 plus reference TRBV7-8 and TRBJ2-1, the full variable domain is GAGVSQSPRYKVAKRGQDVALRCDPISGHVSLFWYQQALGQGPEFLTYFQNEAQLDKSGLPSDRFFAERPEGSVSTLKIQRTQQEDSAVYLCASSLAMGYGYNEQFFGPGTRLTVL.

The table lists this clone with a count of one. V is TRBV10-1 and J is TRBJ1-6; no clear D gene. Germline assignment: CDR1 WNHNN and CDR2 SYGVQD (reference sequence). This CDR3 has 13 amino acids. With 4 bases removed from V and 7 bases from J, the gap between germline ends came to 8 bases. The CDR3 region has the DNA TGCGCCAGCAGTGTGGAAATCAATTCACCCCTCCACTTT. Its translation: CASSVEINSPLHF.

The J gene is TRBJ2-3, the V gene TRBV6-2 or TRBV6-3, with no clear D. This CDR3 spans 15 amino acids. Trimming stripped 2 bases from V and 0 bases from J, with 9 bases between. CDR1 is MNHEY, CDR2 SVGEGT, per germline. The DNA of the CDR3 is TGTGCCAGCAGTTACGATCGGGCGAGCACAGATACGCAGTATTTT. It translates to CASSYDRASTDTQYF.

This chain uses TRBV30 with TRBJ2-7; 7 nucleotides match TRBD2. The CDR3 length is 16 residues. Germline CDR1 is GTSNPN and CDR2 is SVGIG (reference sequence). V gave up 0 bases and J gave up 5 bases; unmatched junction bases: 13. CDR3 bases: TGTGCCTGGAGTGTACCCCAGGTCGGGGGACTACACGAGCAGTACTTC. Translation: CAWSVPQVGGLHEQYF.

On this clone itself: This specimen includes other DNA sequences encoding the same CDR3. The genes are TRBV19 and TRBJ1-5; D is unclear. The CDR3 runs 14 residues. The V gene lost 1 base and the J gene lost 0 bases, with 4 bases spanning the gap. Germline V gene data show CDR1 as LNHDA and CDR2 as SQIVND (reference sequence). The CDR3 here is CASSIGGSNQPQHF. The CDR3 nucleotides read TGTGCCAGTAGTATAGGGGGTAGCAATCAGCCCCAGCATTTT.

This chain links TRBV18 with TRBJ1-1; 7 bases line up with TRBD1. This CDR3 is 15 amino acids long. Germline trimming cut 2 bases from V and 1 base from J; bases unmatched to any gene: 4. Germline lookup yields CDR1 KGHSH and CDR2 LQKENI. The CDR3, as DNA: TGTGCCAGCTCACCAGGCAGGGGGGAGAACACTGAAGCTTTCTTT. Protein: CASSPGRGENTEAFF.

This rearrangement joins TRBV11-2 to TRBJ1-1; perhaps TRBD1 as D (6 bases). CDR1 is SGHAT, CDR2 FQNNGV, per germline. V was cut by 3 bases and J by 4 bases, with 18 bases left in between. CDR3 length: 16 amino acids. The chain's CDR3 is CASSFIPTGRTTEAFF. Here the CDR3 DNA reads TGTGCCAGCAGCTTTATCCCCACAGGGAGGACCACTGAAGCTTTCTTT. The full variable domain, completed using reference TRBV11-2 and TRBJ1-1, is EAGVAQSPRYKIIEKRQSVAFWCNPISGHATLYWYQQILGQGPKLLIQFQNNGVVDDSQLPKDRFSAERLKGVDSTLKIQPAKLEDSAVYLCASSFIPTGRTTEAFFGQGTRLTVV.